The 25 T cell receptor beta chains presented below share a single source sample, sequenced in a study of identical twins. MiXCR, run by TCRdb on the 5' RACE reads, gives a single entry per CDR3 protein. The table lists 250,000 to 350,000 distinct CDR3 sequences, under 9% of them singletons, with over 2% in the top ten. The sample was also reused in another study, on yellow fever vaccine responses in identical twins.

The sample was memory (CD45RO+) T cells sorted from blood. Receptors originate from a woman aged 18 to 35 in good health.

Only a few counts were recorded for this clonotype. The chain recombines TRBV27 with TRBJ2-4; D may be TRBD1 (5 bases). The ends were cut back, 2 bases at V and 1 base at J, with 12 bases in the middle. Germline CDR1 MNHEY, CDR2 SMNVEV (reference sequence). CDR3 length: 16 amino acids. The CDR3: CASSLKGPVAKNIQYF. CDR3 sequence (DNA): TGTGCCAGCAGTTTAAAGGGGCCTGTTGCCAAAAACATTCAGTACTTC.

This clonotype occurred many times. The V and J genes are TRBV7-6 and TRBJ2-1; D is unresolved. The length of the CDR3 is 16 residues. V shed 2 bases and J shed 2 bases, with 13 bases lying between them. CDR1 is SGHVS and CDR2 is FNYEAQ in the germline V gene. CDR3 in DNA: TGTGCCAGCAGCTTAATCCGGCCCGAGACCTACAATGAGCAGTTCTTC. It specifies CASSLIRPETYNEQFF.

Here the CDR3 reads CASSKTGGRETQYF. For the CDR3, the DNA is TGTGCCAGCAGCAAGACAGGGGGCCGGGAGACCCAGTACTTC. The V and J genes are TRBV7-8 and TRBJ2-5; 10 bases fit TRBD1. Trimming at V came to 5 bases and at J to 5 bases, leaving 5 bases not matched to a gene. The germline gives CDR1 SGHVS, CDR2 FQNEAQ. This CDR3 comprises 14 residues.

A note on this clonotype: This likely comes from a read error, as the CDR3 has no conserved phenylalanine or tryptophan at its end. V and J are TRBV28 and TRBJ2-5; the match to TRBD2 covers 9 bases. Trimming cost V 6 bases and J 5 bases; bases outside gene matches: 7. In germline, CDR1 is MDHEN, CDR2 SYDVKM. The CDR3 spans 14 residues. The CDR3 protein is CASSLAGAFETQYL. The CDR3 DNA reads TGTGCCAGCAGCTTAGCGGGGGCATTTGAGACCCAGTACCTC.

Only a few counts were recorded for this clonotype. The J gene is TRBJ1-6, the V gene TRBV27; D uncertain. The CDR3 is made up of 16 amino acids. The germline gives CDR1 MNHEY, CDR2 SMNVEV (reference sequence). Trimming left V 6 bases short and J 5 bases short, with 17 bases between. The CDR3 here is CASRPQGLGDNSPLHF. DNA of the CDR3: TGTGCCAGCAGACCACAAGGTCTAGGAGATAATTCACCCCTCCACTTT.

This clonotype was observed a few times. The V gene is TRBV6-1, the J gene TRBJ1-1; perhaps TRBD1 as D (6 bases). The V end was cut by 0 bases, the J end by 1 base, with 12 bases between. Per the germline V gene, CDR1 is MNHNS and CDR2 is SASEGT. The CDR3 is 16 amino acids. CDR3 bases: TGTGCCAGCAGTGAAGCGCTCGGGGGGCCGAACACTGAAGCTTTCTTT. Protein sequence: CASSEALGGPNTEAFF.

This clonotype was seen more than once but under ten times. The chain joins TRBV13 to TRBJ2-7, with D perhaps matching TRBD2 (6 bases). Trimming shortened V by 2 bases and J by 2 bases, and 13 bases separated the two germline ends. The length of the CDR3 is 15 residues. Per the germline V gene, CDR1 is PRHDT and CDR2 is FYEKMQ (reference sequence). The CDR3 DNA reads TGTGCCAGCAGCTTAAGTGGGACTCCCCCCTACGAGCAGTACTTC. Amino acid sequence: CASSLSGTPPYEQYF.

The sample holds many counts of this clonotype. The rearrangement joins TRBV12-3 or TRBV12-4 to TRBJ1-6; TRBD1 matches 7 bases. V lost 5 bases to trimming and J lost 7 bases; unmatched junction nucleotides: 8. This CDR3 contains 15 residues. The CDR3 bases are TGTGCCAGCAGTCTACGGGACAGAGGGAATTCACCCCTCCACTTT. It codes for CASSLRDRGNSPLHF.

This clonotype was found a few times. CDR3 sequence (DNA): TGTGCCAGCAGCTTGGAGGGGTGGGCAGATACGCAGTATTTT. Protein product: CASSLEGWADTQYF. The rearrangement links TRBV5-5 to TRBJ2-3; TRBD1 is a possible D gene (5 bases). The germline CDR1 and CDR2 sequences are SGHKS and YYEKEE (reference sequence). V lost 0 bases to trimming and J lost 4 bases, with 9 bases between them. The CDR3 totals 14 residues.

The chain combines TRBV28 with TRBJ1-5, with TRBD1 identical over 8 bases. CDR3 size: 15 residues. CDR1 MDHEN and CDR2 SYDVKM come from the germline V gene. J gave up 6 bases and V 5 bases, and 9 bases lay outside the gene matches. The CDR3 is CASSLMAGGLQPQHF. The CDR3 DNA sequence: TGTGCCAGCAGTCTGATGGCAGGGGGCCTTCAGCCCCAGCATTTT.

This clonotype was counted a few times. This sequence joins TRBV3-1 and TRBJ2-1, with D uncertain. Germline V gene lookup returns CDR1 LGHDT and CDR2 YNNKEL (reference sequence). The V gene lost 2 bases and the J gene lost 7 bases, with 6 bases spanning the gap. The CDR3 runs 12 residues. The CDR3 is CASSQPRNEQFF. CDR3 in DNA: TGTGCCAGCAGCCAACCTAGAAATGAGCAGTTCTTC.

This clonotype was observed a few times. V and J are TRBV5-1 and TRBJ1-2; D is perhaps TRBD1 (5 bases). Germline V CDR1 and CDR2: SGHRS, YFSETQ. V gave up 4 bases and J gave up 4 bases, with 11 bases separating them. The CDR3 totals 13 residues. The CDR3 DNA sequence: TGCGCCAGCAGCCCGATGGGGCTCTATGGCTACACCTTC. Amino acid sequence: CASSPMGLYGYTF. Combining the CDR3 with reference TRBV5-1 and TRBJ1-2 gives the whole variable domain KAGVTQTPRYLIKTRGQQVTLSCSPISGHRSVSWYQQTPGQGLQFLFEYFSETQRNKGNFPGRFSGRQFSNSRSEMNVSTLELGDSALYLCASSPMGLYGYTFGSGTRLTVV.

At least ten counts were recorded for this clonotype. This chain uses TRBV12-3 or TRBV12-4 with TRBJ1-1, with 7 bases matching TRBD1. Germline trimming cut 6 bases from V and 5 bases from J; bases unmatched to any gene: 9. CDR3 length: 14 residues. The CDR3 sequence: CASSKDRVGTEAFF. In DNA form, the CDR3 reads TGTGCCAGCAGCAAAGACAGGGTGGGAACTGAAGCTTTCTTT.

This clonotype was observed a handful of times. V is TRBV6-1 and J is TRBJ1-5; 7 bases are a match to TRBD1. The V and J ends lost 4 bases and 4 bases, in that order; junction bases with no gene match: 7. Germline assignment: CDR1 MNHNS and CDR2 SASEGT. This CDR3 comprises 15 residues. The chain's CDR3 is CASSAIWDRNQPQHF. The CDR3 region has the DNA TGTGCCAGCAGTGCCATTTGGGACAGAAATCAGCCCCAGCATTTT.

This clonotype was seen repeatedly, ten times or more. This sequence joins TRBV12-3 or TRBV12-4 and TRBJ2-7; D is perhaps TRBD2 (5 bases). V was pared by 6 bases and J by 3 bases, with 12 bases between. This CDR3 has 13 amino acids. The CDR3 coding sequence is TGTGCCAGCAGACTAGTAGTGGGCTACGAGCAGTACTTC. Translated, it gives CASRLVVGYEQYF.

There are a few counts of this clonotype. V usage is TRBV9 and J usage is TRBJ1-1; no clear D. From germline, CDR1 is SGDLS and CDR2 YYNGEE. V lost 3 bases and J 1 base, leaving 10 bases between the germline ends. The CDR3 totals 14 residues. This CDR3 is CASSEMVPNTEAFF. CDR3 in DNA: TGTGCCAGCAGCGAGATGGTCCCGAACACTGAAGCTTTCTTT.

In its sample, this clonotype was seen a few times. V and J are TRBV20-1 and TRBJ1-5, with TRBD1 identical over 8 bases. CDR1 and CDR2 (germline): DFQATT, SNEGSKA (reference sequence). The J segment lost 5 bases and the V segment lost 3 bases, leaving 6 bases of the junction unmatched. CDR3 size: 14 residues. CDR3 DNA: TGCAGTGCTAGTGCGGACAGGGAGTATCAGCCCCAGCATTTT. Encoded protein: CSASADREYQPQHF.

The table lists this clonotype with a few counts. One junction end does not reproduce the germline sequence, and a read error may be involved. The chain couples TRBV20-1 to TRBJ2-2; 9 bases line up with TRBD2. CDR1 is DFQATT and CDR2 is SNEGSKA in the germline V gene (reference sequence). This CDR3 has 15 residues. CDR3 DNA: TGCAGTGCCCAAGCCGGACTAGCGAATACCGGGGAGCTGTTTTTT. Its translation: CSAQAGLANTGELFF.

This clonotype was counted only a few times. The J gene is TRBJ2-2, the V gene TRBV6-1, with 10 bases fitting TRBD2. J was trimmed by 0 bases and V by 8 bases; bases with no gene match: 6. The CDR3 spans 16 residues. Germline CDR1 MNHNS, CDR2 SASEGT. The DNA for the CDR3 is TGTGCCAGCCTACCCCTAGCGGGGGCGAACACCGGGGAGCTGTTTTTT. Its translation is CASLPLAGANTGELFF.

This clonotype was counted only a few times. The J gene is TRBJ1-5, the V gene TRBV6-2 or TRBV6-3; tentative D call: TRBD1 (6 bases). CDR1 is MNHEY, CDR2 SVGEGT, per germline. The CDR3 has 14 residues. Between the trimmed V and J ends, which lost 7 bases and 3 bases, there was a span of 13 bases. CDR3 DNA sequence: TGTGCCAGCACCGCGGGGGGCAACAATCAGCCCCAGCATTTT. As protein: CASTAGGNNQPQHF.

The genes are TRBV12-3 or TRBV12-4 and TRBJ1-2; possibly TRBD1 for D (5 bases). Trimming left V 6 bases short and J 7 bases short, with 18 bases between. This CDR3 has 14 residues. The CDR3 DNA follows: TGTGCCAGCAGCCAGGGCCCCGGGACCGTTGGCTACACCTTC. It specifies CASSQGPGTVGYTF.

The chain couples TRBV11-2 to TRBJ1-2, with no clear D. The CDR3 consists of 13 residues. V lost 5 bases, J lost 0 bases, and 7 bases lay in between. Germline V CDR1 and CDR2: SGHAT, FQNNGV. The CDR3 sequence is CASSQLANYGYTF. The CDR3 nucleotides are TGTGCCAGCAGCCAACTAGCTAACTATGGCTACACCTTC.

CDR3 nucleotide sequence: TGTGCCAGCAGCCCCGACACTCACACCGGGGAGCTGTTTTTT. Translating gives CASSPDTHTGELFF. The V and J genes are TRBV11-3 and TRBJ2-2; the D is unclear. V lost 5 bases to trimming and J lost 3 bases, with 10 bases between them. This CDR3 comprises 14 residues. CDR1 is SGHNT and CDR2 is YENEEA in the germline V gene.

The table lists this clonotype with a few counts. The chain couples TRBV5-1 to TRBJ2-2; 7 nucleotides align to TRBD2. Trimming removed 1 base from V and 3 bases from J; junction bases left unmatched: 3. Germline V gives CDR1 SGHRS, CDR2 YFSETQ. The CDR3 covers 15 residues. CDR3 coding DNA: TGCGCCAGCAGCTTGATAGCGGGCCACACCGGGGAGCTGTTTTTT. This encodes CASSLIAGHTGELFF.

This clonotype was counted a few times. The J gene is TRBJ2-1, the V gene TRBV28; TRBD1 agrees at 9 bases. The CDR3 loop spans 14 amino acids. Per germline, CDR1 MDHEN and CDR2 SYDVKM. V lost 6 bases to trimming and J lost 8 bases; unmatched junction nucleotides: 8. CDR3 in amino acids: CASSGDRDFDEQFF. Here the CDR3 DNA reads TGTGCCAGCAGCGGGGACAGGGATTTCGATGAGCAGTTCTTC.